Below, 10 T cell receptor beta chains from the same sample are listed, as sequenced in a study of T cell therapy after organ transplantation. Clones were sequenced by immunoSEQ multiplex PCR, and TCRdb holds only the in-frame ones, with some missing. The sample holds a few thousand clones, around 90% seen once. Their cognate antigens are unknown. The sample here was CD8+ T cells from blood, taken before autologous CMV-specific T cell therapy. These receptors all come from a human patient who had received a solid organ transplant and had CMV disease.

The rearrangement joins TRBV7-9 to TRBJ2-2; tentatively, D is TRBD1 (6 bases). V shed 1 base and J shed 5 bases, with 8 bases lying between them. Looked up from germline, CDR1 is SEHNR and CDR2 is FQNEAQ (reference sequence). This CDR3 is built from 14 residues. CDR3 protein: CASSLVQGTGELFF. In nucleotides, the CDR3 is TGTGCCAGCAGCTTAGTTCAGGGGACCGGGGAGCTGTTTTTT.

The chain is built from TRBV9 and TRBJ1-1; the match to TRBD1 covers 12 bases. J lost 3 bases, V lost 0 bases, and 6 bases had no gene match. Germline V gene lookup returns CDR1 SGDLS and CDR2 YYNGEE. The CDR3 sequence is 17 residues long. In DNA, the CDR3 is TGTGCCAGCAGCGTAGCTGGGACAGGGGGCTTTGACACTGAAGCTTTCTTT. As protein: CASSVAGTGGFDTEAFF. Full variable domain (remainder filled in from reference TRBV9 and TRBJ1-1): DSGVTQTPKHLITATGQRVTLRCSPRSGDLSVYWYQQSLDQGLQFLIQYYNGEERAKGNILERFSAQQFPDLHSELNLSSLELGDSALYFCASSVAGTGGFDTEAFFGQGTRLTVV.

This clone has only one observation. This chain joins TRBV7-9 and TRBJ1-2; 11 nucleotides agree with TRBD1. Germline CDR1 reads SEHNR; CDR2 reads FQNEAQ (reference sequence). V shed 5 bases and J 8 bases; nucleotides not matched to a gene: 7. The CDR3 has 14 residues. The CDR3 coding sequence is TGTGCCAGCAGCATCGGACAGGGGGCAGTCGGCTACACCTTC. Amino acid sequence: CASSIGQGAVGYTF.

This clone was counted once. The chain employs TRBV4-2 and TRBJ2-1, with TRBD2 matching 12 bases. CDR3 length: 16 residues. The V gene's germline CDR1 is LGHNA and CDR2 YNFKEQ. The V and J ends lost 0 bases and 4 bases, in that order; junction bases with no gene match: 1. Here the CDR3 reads CASSQDGTSGYNEQFF. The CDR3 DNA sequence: TGTGCCAGCAGCCAAGATGGGACTAGCGGGTACAATGAGCAGTTCTTC.

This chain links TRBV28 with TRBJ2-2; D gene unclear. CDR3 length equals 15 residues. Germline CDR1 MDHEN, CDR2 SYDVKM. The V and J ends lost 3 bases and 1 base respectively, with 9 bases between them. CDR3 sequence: CASSLVHLNTGELFF. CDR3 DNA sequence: TGTGCCAGCAGTTTGGTACACTTGAACACCGGGGAGCTGTTTTTT.

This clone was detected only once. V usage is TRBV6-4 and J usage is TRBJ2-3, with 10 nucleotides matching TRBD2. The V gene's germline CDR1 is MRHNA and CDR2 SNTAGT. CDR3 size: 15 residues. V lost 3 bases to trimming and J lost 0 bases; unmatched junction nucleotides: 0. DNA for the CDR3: TGTGCCAGCAGTGAACTAGCGGGGAGCACAGATACGCAGTATTTT. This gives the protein CASSELAGSTDTQYF.

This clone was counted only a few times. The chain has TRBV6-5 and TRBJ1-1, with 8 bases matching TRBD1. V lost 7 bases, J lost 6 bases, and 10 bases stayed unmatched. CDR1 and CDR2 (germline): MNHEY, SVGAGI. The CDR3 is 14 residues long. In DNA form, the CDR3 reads TGTGCCAGCATGATAAACCGGGACAGGTCTGAAGCTTTCTTT. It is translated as CASMINRDRSEAFF.

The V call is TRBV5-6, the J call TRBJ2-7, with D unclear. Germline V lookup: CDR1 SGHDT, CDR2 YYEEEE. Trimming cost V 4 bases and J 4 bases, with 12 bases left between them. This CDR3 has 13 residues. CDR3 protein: CASSPGYKYEQYF. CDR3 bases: TGTGCCAGCAGCCCGGGCTACAAGTACGAGCAGTACTTC.

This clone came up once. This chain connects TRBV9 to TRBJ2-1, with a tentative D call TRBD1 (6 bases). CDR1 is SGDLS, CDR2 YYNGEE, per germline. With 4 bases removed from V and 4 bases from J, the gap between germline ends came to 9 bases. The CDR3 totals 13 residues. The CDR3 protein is CASSTTGYNEQFF. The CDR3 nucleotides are TGTGCCAGCAGCACTACAGGGTACAATGAGCAGTTCTTC.

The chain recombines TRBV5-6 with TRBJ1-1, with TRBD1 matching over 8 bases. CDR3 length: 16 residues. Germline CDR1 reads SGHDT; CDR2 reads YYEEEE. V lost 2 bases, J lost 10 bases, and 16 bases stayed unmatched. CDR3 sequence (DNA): TGTGCCAGCAGCTTCCTCGACAGGGGTCTTTATGACGTAGCTTTCTTT. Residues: CASSFLDRGLYDVAFF.